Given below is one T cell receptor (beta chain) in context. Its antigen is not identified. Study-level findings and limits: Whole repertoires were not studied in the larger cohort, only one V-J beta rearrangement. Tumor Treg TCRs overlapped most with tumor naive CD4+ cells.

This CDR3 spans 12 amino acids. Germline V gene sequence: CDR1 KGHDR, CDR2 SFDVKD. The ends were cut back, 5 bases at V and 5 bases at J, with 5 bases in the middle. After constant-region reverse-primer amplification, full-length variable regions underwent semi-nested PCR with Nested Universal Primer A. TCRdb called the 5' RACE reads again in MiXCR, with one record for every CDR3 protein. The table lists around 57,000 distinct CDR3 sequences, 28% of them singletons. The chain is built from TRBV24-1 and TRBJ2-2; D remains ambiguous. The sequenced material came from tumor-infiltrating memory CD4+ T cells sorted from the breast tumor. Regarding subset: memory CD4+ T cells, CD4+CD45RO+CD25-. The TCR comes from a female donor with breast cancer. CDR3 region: CATSVYTGELFF. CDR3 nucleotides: TGTGCCACCAGTGTTTATACCGGGGAGCTGTTTTTT.